This T cell receptor beta chain was found in a study of cytomegalovirus exposure and HLA in healthy donors. Unrecorded immune exposures were likely, despite nominal health at sampling. Findings of the study overall: As a later analysis showed, several of the most significant clusters appeared to be linked to common viral pathogens. In vitro testing confirmed a few CMV-associated chains as specific for CMV antigens. Some public TCRs appeared in many individuals, while most sequences were rare.

PCR primers comprised 60 Vbeta and 13 Jbeta primers. The method was immunoSEQ multiplex PCR; TCRdb's version includes in-frame clones alone and lacks a portion of them. The table records about 140,000 clones, about 78% of them present only once. In this sample, this clone turned up a few times. Its target is unknown. Trimming removed 2 bases from V and 4 bases from J, with 6 bases in between. CDR3 length: 11 residues. The germline gives CDR1 GTSNPN, CDR2 SVGIG (reference sequence). The genes are TRBV30 and TRBJ2-7, with D hard to call. This clonotype originated in a male donor in good health and CMV-seronegative. What was sequenced was PBMCs. CDR3 sequence reads: CAWSFGYEQYF. The DNA of the CDR3 is TGTGCCTGGAGTTTCGGTTACGAGCAGTACTTC.